The present TCR beta chain was sequenced within a study of CD8+CD57+ T cells in acquired aplastic anemia. On the study more broadly: Mean DNA quantity obtained from sorted CD4+ and CD8+ cells was 3 to 3.5 ug.

Patients chosen for sequencing had shown CD8+CD57+ cell expansion by flow cytometry. This CDR3 region has 17 residues. V lost 7 bases to trimming and J lost 1 base; unmatched junction nucleotides: 14. CDR1 and CDR2 from the germline V gene are SQVTM and ANQGSEA. Researchers used genomic DNA as the template to profile TCR beta VDJ and CDR3. MiXCR, applied by TCRdb to the reads, yields one record per CDR3 protein. This table holds some 160,000 distinct CDR3 sequences, roughly 48% found once. This receptor was obtained from a human donor with aplastic anemia. The material sequenced was sorted CD4+, CD8+, or CD8+CD57+ T cells (not recorded which) from PBMCs. The chain recombines TRBV29-1 with TRBJ2-1; TRBD1 matches 9 bases. CDR3 residues: CSETGTGRADSYNEQFF. CDR3 DNA sequence: TGCAGCGAGACCGGGACAGGGAGAGCGGATTCCTACAATGAGCAGTTCTTC.